This T cell receptor (beta chain) appears in the sequencing data of a study of T cells after yellow fever vaccination. MiXCR, applied by TCRdb to the 5' RACE reads, yields one record per CDR3 protein. The table lists a few hundred thousand distinct CDR3 sequences, 8.7% of them singletons. CDR1 SGHDT and CDR2 YYEEEE come from the germline V gene. Trimming took 4 bases from V and 2 from J, leaving 16 bases between them. The CDR3 runs 16 residues. V gene TRBV5-6 combines with J gene TRBJ1-5; D may be TRBD1 (6 bases). The receptor comes from a man aged 18 to 29 who received the YFV17D yellow fever vaccine. The specimen comprised CD4+ T cells sorted from PBMCs, sampled 5 days after the yellow fever booster vaccination. The CDR3 spells CASSPRTGSGNQPQHF. The CDR3 region has the DNA TGTGCCAGCAGCCCGAGAACAGGGTCTGGCAATCAGCCCCAGCATTTT.